These 21 T cell receptor beta chains came from one sample sequenced in a study of regulatory T cells in long-lasting Graves disease. Relying on iRepertoire HTBI primers and Arm-PCR of CDR3 regions, the team built TCR beta libraries. Each CDR3 protein gets one entry after TCRdb re-called the multiplex PCR reads with MiXCR. The sample has about 610,000 distinct CDR3 sequences; about 15% are singletons. Time point noted: newly diagnosed GD, antithyroid drugs for less than 3 months. RNA from PBMCs was the source of the TCR library. This sample also belongs to another study, concerning T cells in Graves' hyperthyroidism and ophthalmopathy.

Sequenced material: peripheral blood mononuclear cells (PBMCs), taken at new diagnosis, from a patient treated with antithyroid drugs. Receptors originate from a man aged 18 to 29 with Graves disease.

This clonotype has a count of ten or more. The J gene is TRBJ2-5, the V gene TRBV7-8; TRBD1 is a possible D gene (6 bases). Trimming left V 7 bases short and J 2 bases short, with 14 bases between. The germline V gene encodes CDR1 SGHVS and CDR2 FQNEAQ. The CDR3 sequence is 14 residues long. In DNA, the CDR3 is TGTGCCAGCACCGCCGGGACAAAGCAAGAGACCCAGTACTTC. Translating gives CASTAGTKQETQYF.

This clonotype has only a few counts. The chain couples TRBV10-3 to TRBJ1-5; D may be TRBD1 (5 bases). Germline V lookup: CDR1 ENHRY, CDR2 SYGVKD. This CDR3 comprises 13 residues. Trimming took 8 bases from V and 3 from J, leaving 11 bases between them. This CDR3 reads CAICPGPNQPQHF. CDR3 nucleotide sequence: TGTGCCATCTGTCCGGGGCCCAATCAGCCCCAGCATTTT.

This clonotype was found a few times. A much larger clone is a single base away; this may be a read error. The chain uses TRBV3-1 and TRBJ2-3; 7 nucleotides align to TRBD2. Germline V gives CDR1 LGHDT, CDR2 YNNKEL (reference sequence). V shed 0 bases and J 11 bases; nucleotides not matched to a gene: 5. The length of the CDR3 is 13 residues. The CDR3 DNA sequence: TGTGCCAGCAGCCAAGATTTTACGGGAGGGCAGTATTTT. This translates into CASSQDFTGGQYF.

The V gene is TRBV7-6, the J gene TRBJ2-3; TRBD2 agrees at 12 bases. The germline V gene encodes CDR1 SGHVS and CDR2 FNYEAQ. This CDR3 comprises 19 residues. The J segment lost 4 bases and the V segment lost 2 bases, leaving 13 bases of the junction unmatched. The CDR3 loop reads CASSLLAGGPSQSPDTQYF. Written as DNA, the CDR3 is TGTGCCAGCAGCTTACTAGCGGGAGGGCCTAGTCAATCCCCAGATACGCAGTATTTT.

This clonotype was seen at least ten times. Relative to the germline gene, one junction end is altered; a read error may explain this. The chain couples TRBV2 to TRBJ1-4; no reliable D call. From germline, CDR1 is SNHLY and CDR2 FYNNEI. The CDR3 covers 14 residues. CDR3 sequence reads: CASSEASMEEKLFF. DNA for the CDR3: TGTGCCAGCAGCGAAGCGTCTATGGAGGAAAAACTGTTTTTT.

This clonotype was detected only a few times. This sequence joins TRBV20-1 and TRBJ2-3; no clear D gene. The CDR3 is 11 residues long. V lost 5 bases to trimming and J lost 4 bases, with 7 bases between them. Germline-derived CDR1 and CDR2 are DFQATT and SNEGSKA (reference sequence). CDR3 region: CSADTADTQYF. CDR3 in DNA: TGCAGTGCTGATACAGCAGATACGCAGTATTTT.

This clonotype came up a few times. The chain uses TRBV7-2 and TRBJ2-5; 8 bases line up with TRBD2. Trimming removed 4 bases from V and 5 bases from J; junction bases left unmatched: 12. Germline CDR1 is SGHTA and CDR2 is FQGNSA. CDR3 length equals 16 residues. The CDR3 spells CASSSSLGGRRETQYF. Here the CDR3 DNA reads TGTGCCAGCAGCTCCTCCCTTGGCGGGAGGAGGGAGACCCAGTACTTC. Looking up the rest from reference TRBV7-2 and TRBJ2-5 gives the full variable domain: GAGVSQSPSNKVTEKGKDVELRCDPISGHTALYWYRQSLGQGLEFLIYFQGNSAPDKSGLPSDRFSAERTGGSVSTLTIQRTQQEDSAVYLCASSSSLGGRRETQYFGPGTRLLVL.

The chain employs TRBV5-1 and TRBJ2-4; D remains ambiguous. Germline V lookup: CDR1 SGHRS, CDR2 YFSETQ. The CDR3 extends over 17 amino acids. Trimming removed 4 bases from V and 1 base from J, with 18 bases in between. CDR3 in amino acids: CASSLLGPGSAKNIQYF. As DNA, the CDR3 is TGCGCCAGCAGCCTTCTAGGGCCCGGCAGCGCCAAAAACATTCAGTACTTC.

The chain uses TRBV10-3 and TRBJ1-1, with D unresolved. The CDR3 has 12 amino acids. In germline, CDR1 is ENHRY, CDR2 SYGVKD. V lost 3 bases, J lost 7 bases, and 9 bases lay in between. CDR3 nucleotides: TGTGCCATCAGTGAATCGGGATATGAAGCTTTCTTT. This sequence encodes CAISESGYEAFF.

This clonotype occurred many times. The chain joins TRBV6-5 to TRBJ1-1; no clear D gene. V lost 0 bases and J 1 base, leaving 9 bases between the germline ends. Germline V gene lookup returns CDR1 MNHEY and CDR2 SVGAGI. The CDR3 sequence is 15 residues long. The CDR3 protein is CASSYSGWGNTEAFF. The CDR3 nucleotides read TGTGCCAGCAGTTACTCGGGGTGGGGGAACACTGAAGCTTTCTTT.

The chain combines TRBV9 with TRBJ2-5; D is unresolved. Germline values: CDR1 SGDLS, CDR2 YYNGEE. This CDR3 has 14 residues. Trimming pared 2 bases from V and 3 bases from J, leaving 11 bases between. The CDR3 DNA reads TGTGCCAGCAGCGTGAGACCAGAGAAAGAGACCCAGTACTTC. Its translation: CASSVRPEKETQYF. Full variable domain (missing parts from reference TRBV9 and TRBJ2-5): DSGVTQTPKHLITATGQRVTLRCSPRSGDLSVYWYQQSLDQGLQFLIQYYNGEERAKGNILERFSAQQFPDLHSELNLSSLELGDSALYFCASSVRPEKETQYFGPGTRLLVL.

The gene calls are TRBV7-9 and TRBJ1-1; D might be TRBD1 (5 bases). V was trimmed by 3 bases and J by 1 base, leaving 12 bases between them. The CDR3 totals 15 residues. Per the germline V gene, CDR1 is SEHNR and CDR2 is FQNEAQ (reference sequence). CDR3 amino acids: CASSLEIQGNTEAFF. CDR3 nucleotide sequence: TGTGCCAGCAGCTTGGAAATTCAGGGGAACACTGAAGCTTTCTTT. Full variable domain (missing parts from reference TRBV7-9 and TRBJ1-1): DTGVSQNPRHKITKRGQNVTFRCDPISEHNRLYWYRQTLGQGPEFLTYFQNEAQLEKSRLLSDRFSAERPKGSFSTLEIQRTEQGDSAMYLCASSLEIQGNTEAFFGQGTRLTVV.

In this sample, this clonotype turned up many times. The chain recombines TRBV30 with TRBJ2-1; D may match TRBD1 or TRBD2 (5 bases each). The germline V gene has CDR1 GTSNPN and CDR2 SVGIG (reference sequence). V lost 3 bases and J lost 5, with 11 bases in between. This CDR3 region has 13 residues. The DNA for the CDR3 is TGTGCCTGGAGACCCGGGGCTAACAATGAGCAGTTCTTC. Translating it yields CAWRPGANNEQFF. Using reference TRBV30 and TRBJ2-1 for the parts outside the CDR3, the full variable domain is SQTIHQWPATLVQPVGSPLSLECTVEGTSNPNLYWYRQAAGRGLQLLFYSVGIGQISSEVPQNLSASRPQDRQFILSSKKLLLSDSGFYLCAWRPGANNEQFFGPGTRLTVL.

This clonotype was recorded at least ten times. This sequence joins TRBV28 and TRBJ2-3; the match to TRBD2 covers 7 bases. This CDR3 contains 14 residues. Unmatched junction bases numbered 6, after V lost 2 bases and J lost 7 bases. The germline gives CDR1 MDHEN, CDR2 SYDVKM. In nucleotides, the CDR3 is TGTGCCAGCAGTTTAGACTGGGGGGGGAATACGCAGTATTTT. It translates to CASSLDWGGNTQYF. The whole variable domain, filled in from reference TRBV28 and TRBJ2-3, reads DVKVTQSSRYLVKRTGEKVFLECVQDMDHENMFWYRQDPGLGLRLIYFSYDVKMKEKGDIPEGYSVSREKKERFSLILESASTNQTSMYLCASSLDWGGNTQYFGPGTRLTVL.

J is TRBJ1-3 and V is TRBV7-9, with D perhaps matching TRBD1 (5 bases). CDR1 is SEHNR and CDR2 is FQNEAQ in the germline V gene (reference sequence). Trimming stripped 8 bases from V and 4 bases from J, with 6 bases between. CDR3 length equals 11 residues. CDR3 in DNA: TGTGCCAGCGGGGGGGGAAACACCATATATTTT. Translation gives CASGGGNTIYF.

This chain uses TRBV15 with TRBJ1-1, with D unclear. The CDR3 totals 14 residues. The ends were cut back, 5 bases at V and 4 bases at J, with 14 bases in the middle. CDR1 and CDR2 (germline): LNHNV, YYDKDF (reference sequence). The CDR3 region is CATSARMGSTEAFF. For the CDR3, the DNA is TGTGCCACCAGCGCTCGGATGGGTTCCACTGAAGCTTTCTTT.

In its sample, this clonotype was seen many times. The chain uses TRBV3-1 and TRBJ1-2, with D possibly TRBD1 on 5 matching bases. The CDR3 runs to 13 residues. Trimming shortened V by 3 bases and J by 7 bases, and 12 bases separated the two germline ends. In germline, CDR1 is LGHDT, CDR2 YNNKEL (reference sequence). The CDR3 nucleotides are TGTGCCAGCAGCCACGGAGGGGTTAGTGGCTACACCTTC. Translated: CASSHGGVSGYTF.

There are many counts of this clonotype. This chain links TRBV2 with TRBJ2-5, with 7 bases matching TRBD1. With V trimmed by 8 bases and J by 3 bases, 3 bases remained unmatched. Germline V gene sequence: CDR1 SNHLY, CDR2 FYNNEI. The CDR3 totals 12 residues. This chain's CDR3 is CASFQGEETQYF. CDR3 in DNA: TGTGCCAGCTTTCAGGGGGAAGAGACCCAGTACTTC.

This clonotype was counted many times. V usage is TRBV2 and J usage is TRBJ2-7; 10 bases line up with TRBD2. Germline V CDR1 and CDR2: SNHLY, FYNNEI. After removal of 7 bases from V and 6 bases from J, the junction contained 6 bases not matched to a gene. CDR3 size: 13 residues. CDR3 coding DNA: TGTGCCAGCACCCAAGCGGGAGGGTCCGAGCAGTACTTC. It specifies CASTQAGGSEQYF.

The chain carries TRBV29-1 and TRBJ2-7; the D gene could be TRBD1 or TRBD2 (5 bases each). V dropped 8 bases and J dropped 3 bases, with 14 bases sitting between them. This CDR3 region has 12 residues. Germline assignment: CDR1 SQVTM and CDR2 ANQGSEA. The CDR3 protein is CSMTEGLYEQYF. CDR3 sequence (DNA): TGCAGCATGACCGAGGGGCTCTACGAGCAGTACTTC.

In its sample, this clonotype was seen many times. CDR3 nucleotides: TGTGCCAGCAGTTTGGTAGCGGGAGAGAGCGAGCAGTACTTC. Encoded protein: CASSLVAGESEQYF. The chain employs TRBV6-5 and TRBJ2-7; 9 bases align to TRBD2. Trimming at V came to 4 bases and at J to 6 bases, leaving 7 bases not matched to a gene. Germline CDR1 MNHEY, CDR2 SVGAGI. The CDR3 loop spans 14 amino acids.